These 2 T cell receptor beta chains were all obtained from the same sample, sequenced in a study of OX40 agonist ivuxolimab in advanced cancers. The protocol was immunoSEQ multiplex PCR, while the TCRdb copy is restricted to in-frame clones and leaves out a portion. Here the sample spans 77,000 or so clones, around 85% being singletons. Sample: CD4+ or CD8+ T cells sorted from blood, taken in a trial of the OX40 agonist ivuxolimab. The source is an adult with an advanced solid tumor such as melanoma, head and neck, liver or kidney cancer.

In this sample, this clone turned up once. V usage is TRBV5-4 and J usage is TRBJ1-6; D is undetermined. V was trimmed by 0 bases and J by 10 bases, leaving 14 bases between them. In germline, CDR1 is SGHNT, CDR2 YYREEE (reference sequence). CDR3 size: 15 residues. The CDR3: CASSLAGRLRSPLHF. The CDR3 DNA is TGTGCCAGCAGCTTGGCTGGTAGGCTTCGCTCACCCCTCCACTTT. Looking up the rest from reference TRBV5-4 and TRBJ1-6 gives the full variable domain: ETGVTQSPTHLIKTRGQQVTLRCSSQSGHNTVSWYQQALGQGPQFIFQYYREEENGRGNFPPRFSGLQFPNYSSELNVNALELDDSALYLCASSLAGRLRSPLHFGNGTRLTVT.

This chain connects TRBV6-1 to TRBJ1-5; a possible D gene is TRBD1 (5 bases). CDR1 and CDR2 from the germline V gene are MNHNS and SASEGT. V lost 5 bases and J 2 bases, leaving 10 bases between the germline ends. The CDR3 consists of 14 residues. Written as DNA, the CDR3 is TGTGCCAGCAGTCCCTTGGGGGGCAATCAGCCCCAGCATTTT. It encodes CASSPLGGNQPQHF.